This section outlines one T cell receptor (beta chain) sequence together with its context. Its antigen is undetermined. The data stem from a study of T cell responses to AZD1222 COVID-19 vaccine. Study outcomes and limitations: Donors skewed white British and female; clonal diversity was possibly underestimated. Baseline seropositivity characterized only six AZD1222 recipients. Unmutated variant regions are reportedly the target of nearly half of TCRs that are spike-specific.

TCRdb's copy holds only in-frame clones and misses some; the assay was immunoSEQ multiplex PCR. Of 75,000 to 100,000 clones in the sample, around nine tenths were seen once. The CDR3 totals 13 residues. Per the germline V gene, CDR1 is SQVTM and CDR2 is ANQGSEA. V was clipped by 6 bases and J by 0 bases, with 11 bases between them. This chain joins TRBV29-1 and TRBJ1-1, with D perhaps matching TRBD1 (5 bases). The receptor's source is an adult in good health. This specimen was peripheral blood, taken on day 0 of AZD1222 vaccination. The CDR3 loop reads CSVGRVMNTEAFF. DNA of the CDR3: TGCAGCGTAGGCAGGGTCATGAACACTGAAGCTTTCTTT.